This T cell receptor beta chain was observed in a study of early T cells in non-severe SARS-CoV-2 infection. Overall study context: Sequenced material consisted of bulk RNA (from unsorted whole blood), and chains were unpaired. General study findings and limits: Matching against VDJdb likely underestimated virus-specific expansions, favoring anti-spike CD8.

By share, this clonotype ranks as medium-sized. Its antigen remains unidentified. Attached unique molecular identifiers marked individual cDNA molecules. Using its own MiXCR run on the 5' RACE reads, TCRdb lists one record per CDR3 protein. The sample lists about 40,000 distinct CDR3 sequences, 4.7% occurring once. The clonotype was recovered from an adult who was a healthcare worker with PCR-confirmed SARS-CoV-2 infection or an uninfected control (not recorded which). Sequencing was performed on whole blood.

The CDR3 sequence is CASRDMTGEETEAFF. The CDR3 bases are TGTGCCAGCAGGGACATGACAGGGGAAGAGACTGAAGCTTTCTTT. The rearrangement uses TRBV11-2 and TRBJ1-1, with TRBD1 identical over 8 bases. V trimming: 6 bases; J trimming: 5 bases; junction bases outside the gene matches: 11. The CDR3 is 15 amino acids. The germline CDR1 and CDR2 sequences are SGHAT and FQNNGV.